This TCR beta chain was documented in a study of blood T cell repertoires in COVID-19. Data came from immunoSEQ multiplex PCR; TCRdb stores just in-frame clones and leaves some out. Altogether some 320,000 clones are present, approximately 91% being singletons, with the ten largest covering around 4.2%. This receptor was taken from a woman between 25 and 40 years old who had been exposed to COVID-19. The sample taken for sequencing was PBMCs or T cells enriched from blood (not recorded which).

In nucleotides, the CDR3 is TGTGCCAGCGGGCGGGCCGACTCTGGAAACACCATATATTTT. It specifies CASGRADSGNTIYF. The genes are TRBV5-4 and TRBJ1-3, with no clear D. The germline V gene encodes CDR1 SGHNT and CDR2 YYREEE (reference sequence). The CDR3 is 14 amino acids. Trimming pared 7 bases from V and 0 bases from J, leaving 11 bases between. Variable domain in full (rest from reference TRBV5-4 and TRBJ1-3): ETGVTQSPTHLIKTRGQQVTLRCSSQSGHNTVSWYQQALGQGPQFIFQYYREEENGRGNFPPRFSGLQFPNYSSELNVNALELDDSALYLCASGRADSGNTIYFGEGSWLTVV.